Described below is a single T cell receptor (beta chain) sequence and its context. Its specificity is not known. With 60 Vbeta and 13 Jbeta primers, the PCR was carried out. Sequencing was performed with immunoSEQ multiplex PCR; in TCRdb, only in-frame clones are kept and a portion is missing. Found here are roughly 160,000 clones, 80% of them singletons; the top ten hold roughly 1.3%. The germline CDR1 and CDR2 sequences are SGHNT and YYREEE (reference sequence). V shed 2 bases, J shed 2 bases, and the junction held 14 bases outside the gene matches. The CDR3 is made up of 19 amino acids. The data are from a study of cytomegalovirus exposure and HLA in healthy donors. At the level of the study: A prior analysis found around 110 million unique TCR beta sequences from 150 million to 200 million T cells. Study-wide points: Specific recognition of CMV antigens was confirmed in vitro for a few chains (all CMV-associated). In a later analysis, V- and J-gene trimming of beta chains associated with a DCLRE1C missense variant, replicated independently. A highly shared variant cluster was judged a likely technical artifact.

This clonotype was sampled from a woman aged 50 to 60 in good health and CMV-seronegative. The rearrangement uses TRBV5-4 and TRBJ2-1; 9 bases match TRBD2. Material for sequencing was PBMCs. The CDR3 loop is CASSFLSGGTISPYNEQFF. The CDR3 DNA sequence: TGTGCCAGCAGCTTTCTTAGCGGGGGAACAATCTCCCCCTACAATGAGCAGTTCTTC.